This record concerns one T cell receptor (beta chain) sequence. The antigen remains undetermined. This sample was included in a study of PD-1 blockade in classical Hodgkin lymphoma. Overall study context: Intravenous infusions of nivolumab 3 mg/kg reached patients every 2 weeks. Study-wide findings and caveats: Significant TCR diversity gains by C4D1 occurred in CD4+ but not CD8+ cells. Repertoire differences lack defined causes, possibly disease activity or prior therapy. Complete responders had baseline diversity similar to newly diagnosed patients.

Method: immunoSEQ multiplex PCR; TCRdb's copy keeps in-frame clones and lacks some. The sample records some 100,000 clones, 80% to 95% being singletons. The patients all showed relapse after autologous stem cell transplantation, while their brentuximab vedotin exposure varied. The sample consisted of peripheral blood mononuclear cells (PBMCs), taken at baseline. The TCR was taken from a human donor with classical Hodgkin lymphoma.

This CDR3 reads CASTETGGTEAFF. In nucleotides, the CDR3 is TGTGCCAGCACCGAAACAGGGGGCACTGAAGCTTTCTTT. The chain couples TRBV28 to TRBJ1-1; 8 bases line up with TRBD1. Germline V lookup: CDR1 MDHEN, CDR2 SYDVKM. This CDR3 is built from 13 residues. The trim removed 7 bases at V and 4 bases at J, leaving 5 bases unmatched.